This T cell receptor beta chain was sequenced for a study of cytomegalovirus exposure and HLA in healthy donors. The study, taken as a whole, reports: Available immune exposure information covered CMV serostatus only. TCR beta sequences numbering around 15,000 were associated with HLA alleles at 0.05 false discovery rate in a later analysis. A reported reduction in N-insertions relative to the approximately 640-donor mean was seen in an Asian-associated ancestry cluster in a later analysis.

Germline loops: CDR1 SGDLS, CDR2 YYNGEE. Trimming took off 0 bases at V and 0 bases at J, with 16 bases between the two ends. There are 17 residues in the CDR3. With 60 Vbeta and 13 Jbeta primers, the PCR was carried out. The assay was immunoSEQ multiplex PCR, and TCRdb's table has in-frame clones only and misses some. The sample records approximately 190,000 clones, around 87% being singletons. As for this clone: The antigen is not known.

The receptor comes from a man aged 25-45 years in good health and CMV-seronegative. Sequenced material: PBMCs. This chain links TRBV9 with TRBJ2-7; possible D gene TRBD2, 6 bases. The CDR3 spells CASSVGVLGGVSYEQYF. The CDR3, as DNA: TGTGCCAGCAGCGTAGGAGTGTTAGGAGGGGTCTCCTACGAGCAGTACTTC.